This T cell receptor delta chain derives from a study of Vγ9Vδ2 T cells in congenital toxoplasmosis (dated by TCRdb to about 2021). With respect to the entire study: IgG, IgM and IgA serology, Western blot and an in-house interferon-gamma release assay were used to diagnose congenital toxoplasmosis. Repertoires were sequenced from infants at 2 months after birth and at 1 year of age. The study compared gamma and delta chain CDR3 repertoires of sorted blood gammadelta T cells between congenitally T. gondii-infected and uninfected infants. TCR sequencing was performed on about five infected and 10 uninfected infants at 2 months and on 3 infected and 4 uninfected infants at 1 year. Overall results and qualifications from the work: Two months was the earliest age with enough suitable sample material for TCR repertoire analysis, so newborn repertoires were not sequenced. Both infected and uninfected infants showed a high prevalence of a public TRGV9 clonotype. Germline-encoded fetal-type TRDV2 CDR3 sequences seemed more prevalent in infected than uninfected approximately 2-month-old infants, suggesting an in utero expansion footprint. At 1 year of age, repertoire differences between infected and uninfected infants were less clear than at 2 months. Compared with uninfected infants, infected infants at 2 months appeared to have fewer N additions in their TRGV9 and TRDV2 CDR3s, and this was especially true for TRDV2-TRDJ1 sequences.

The same treatment, using spiramycin and/or pyrimethamine plus sulfadiazine plus folinic acid, was given to mothers of both infected and uninfected infants. Every infant, whether infected or uninfected, was delivered at term after more than 37 weeks of gestation. Approximately 1,000 uL of blood was turned into PBMCs through Lymphoprep gradient centrifugation, and the PBMCs were then cryopreserved in liquid nitrogen and sent to Belgium. Thawed PBMCs were labeled with Zombie NIR viability dye and stained with CD3, TCR gammadelta, Vgamma9 and Vdelta2 antibodies. A FACSAria III was used to sort CD3+ TCRgammadelta+ T cells, reaching a mean purity of approximately 98%. For each sample, RNA was extracted from around 10,000 sorted gammadelta T cells with the RNeasy Micro Kit. The study infants had mothers who were enrolled with primary T. gondii infection during pregnancy. Infant peripheral blood was collected at an outpatient microbiology and virology center in Pavia, Italy.

Clipping removes 6 bases from V and 0 bases from J, with 12 as the unmatched junction base count. The germline V gene supplies CDR1 GEAIGNYY and CDR2 EKD. Inclusive of the bounding cysteine and phenylalanine, the CDR3 is 16 residues long. Of all the DNA, just the CDR3 is kept, 48 bases in frame from base 1. This clone came up a few times. Its antigen is unknown. Qualities for individual bases were not recorded, and no much larger clone is one base off. cDNA was generated in one tube by template-switch reverse transcription with TRGC- and TRDC-specific primers, using SuperScript II. The TRGC primer was designed so that it would bind both of the constant genes TRGC1 and TRGC2. Amplification of TRG and TRD was done with the KAPA Real-Time Library Amplification Kit, and AMPure XP beads were used for purification between steps. Index PCR with the Nextera XT Index Kit was used to attach the Illumina sequencing adapters. TRG and TRD amplicons were sequenced on an Illumina MiSeq with the V2 300 kit, giving 150 bp paired-end reads. The authors' pipeline ran thus. Before any further analysis, FastQC version 0.11.8 was used to check read quality. Reads were aligned against the TRG or TRD reference genes from GenBank, and CDR3 sequences were constructed using MiXCR version 3.0.3. Default MiXCR settings were used, apart from assembling TRDD gene segments from 3 instead of 5 consecutive nucleotides. VDJtools version 1.2.1 calculated N additions, CDR3 length, J segment length and clonotype sharing between samples. CDR3 sequences that were out of frame or contained stop codons were removed from the analysis. Infant repertoires were compared for overlap with previously published fetal, cord blood and adult blood Vgamma9Vdelta2 repertoires. Clonotypes were called again by TCRdb from the public reads via CATT, and duplicate nucleotide sequences were then merged into one entry. The V and J calls shown here were made by TCRdb, not taken from the authors' results. Here the sample has about 990 delta-chain clones; around 20% occur a single time. The ten largest account for roughly 10% of the sample.

The chain uses TRDV2 and TRDJ1; TRDD3 fits 7 bases in the junction. TCRdb leaves out the J gene; it was filled in here by matching the DNA to germline. Sequencing input: gamma-delta T cells from blood. The origin of this receptor is a child younger than 10 born to a mother with Toxoplasma gondii infection during pregnancy, either congenitally infected or uninfected (not recorded which). The CDR3 protein sequence reads: CACHEVGIGNTDKLIF. The bases read TGTGCCTGTCATGAGGTGGGGATAGGGAACACCGATAAACTCATCTTT.